The rows below give T cell receptor beta chains drawn from one sample of a study of human T cells and chemical hapten exposure. TCRdb reprocessed the RACE reads via MiXCR and lists one record per CDR3 protein. This sample has 65,000 to 90,000 distinct CDR3 sequences; approximately 15% occur once, and the top ten carry 3.5% to 6%. Sequencing used whole blood, obtained in connection with sensitization to the hapten diphenylcyclopropenone (DPC). These TCRs come from a woman aged 45 to 65 with alopecia areata. Some clones in this sample may be carry-over from other donors' samples. Both conserved end residues are part of each CDR3. D genes are given only for firm matches. Clone size is not always given. Where it is, it says once, few, many or a class for expanded clones.

. . TRBJ2-3 TRBV5-1 CASSLFGGTSTDTQYF TGCGCCAGCAGCTTGTTCGGCGGGACTAGCACAGATACGCAGTATTTT
TRBD1 few TRBJ2-5 TRBV19 CASADSADRGLRETQYF TGTGCCAGCGCCGATTCCGCCGACAGGGGGCTCCGGGAGACCCAGTACTTC
TRBD2 many TRBJ2-7 TRBV20-1 CSAGGFRAGRGYSGEQYF TGCAGTGCTGGAGGGTTTCGAGCGGGAAGGGGCTATTCGGGAGAGCAGTACTTC
. few TRBJ2-1 TRBV6-2/TRBV6-3 CASSHGPWRPRSYNEQFF TGTGCCAGCAGTCATGGACCGTGGAGGCCCCGATCCTACAATGAGCAGTTCTTC
TRBD2 few TRBJ2-1 TRBV6-6 CASSERGLAGGLYEQFF TGTGCCAGCAGTGAACGAGGACTAGCGGGAGGTCTGTATGAGCAGTTCTTC
TRBD1 few TRBJ2-5 TRBV29-1 CSVERTGTGLETQYF TGCAGCGTTGAAAGGACCGGGACAGGGTTGGAGACCCAGTACTTC
. . TRBJ1-2 TRBV14 CASSQTGYGYTF TGTGCCAGCAGCCAGACAGGCTATGGCTACACCTTC
. few TRBJ2-1 TRBV29-1 CSVEAGRVEQFF TGCAGCGTTGAGGCAGGGAGAGTTGAGCAGTTCTTC
TRBD1 many TRBJ2-1 TRBV6-2/TRBV6-3 CASSSRRTGKGVDEQFF TGTGCCAGCAGTTCCAGGCGGACAGGGAAAGGGGTAGATGAGCAGTTCTTC
. many TRBJ1-2 TRBV27 CASTRSAGAGGYTF TGTGCCAGCACGCGAAGTGCAGGAGCAGGGGGCTACACCTTC
. . TRBJ2-5 TRBV21-1 CASSKGGSKETQYF TGTGCCAGCAGCAAAGGGGGCAGTAAAGAGACCCAGTACTTC
TRBD1 . TRBJ2-7 TRBV11-2 CASSRDRRSYEQYF TGTGCCAGCAGCCGGGACAGGAGATCCTACGAGCAGTACTTC
. many TRBJ1-6 TRBV27 CASSSLSGATNSPLHF TGTGCCAGCAGCTCACTATCGGGGGCCACGAATTCACCCCTCCACTTT
TRBD2 . TRBJ2-7 TRBV28 CASSLYVGGGSYEQYF TGTGCCAGCAGTTTATATGTCGGGGGAGGGTCCTACGAGCAGTACTTC
. few TRBJ1-6 TRBV4-3 CASSPRFKDSGSPLHF TGCGCCAGCAGTCCAAGGTTCAAGGACAGCGGTTCACCCCTCCACTTT
. . TRBJ1-6 TRBV9 CASSVSQGNHSPLHF TGTGCCAGCAGCGTGTCACAGGGAAATCATTCACCCCTCCACTTT
. . TRBJ1-4 TRBV20-1 CSARDLQGTNEKLFF TGCAGTGCTAGAGATCTCCAGGGAACTAATGAAAAACTGTTTTTT
TRBD1 . TRBJ2-7 TRBV20-1 CSARRGGTGDYEQYF TGCAGTGCCAGAAGGGGCGGGACAGGGGACTACGAGCAGTACTTC
. many TRBJ2-1 TRBV6-2/TRBV6-3 CASSYSQYNEQFF TGTGCCAGCAGTTACTCCCAGTACAATGAGCAGTTCTTC
TRBD2 many TRBJ2-1 TRBV4-1 CASSQEPSSGRAWGEQFF TGCGCCAGCAGCCAAGAACCCTCCTCCGGGAGGGCCTGGGGTGAGCAGTTCTTC
. few TRBJ2-1 TRBV12-2 CASRLRLNNEQFF TGTGCAAGTCGCTTGAGGTTAAACAATGAGCAGTTCTTC
. few TRBJ1-1 TRBV29-1 CSVQGSPEAFF TGCAGCGTCCAGGGGTCTCCTGAAGCTTTCTTT
. . TRBJ2-5 TRBV12-3/TRBV12-4 CASSLTRDYQETQYF TGTGCCAGCAGTTTGACCCGGGACTACCAAGAGACCCAGTACTTC
. . TRBJ1-2 TRBV6-5 CASRPLQGRYGYTF TGTGCCAGCAGGCCACTCCAGGGGCGCTATGGCTACACCTTC
TRBD1 few TRBJ2-3 TRBV29-1 CSVEGSGGPYTQYF TGCAGCGTTGAAGGTTCAGGGGGCCCATATACGCAGTATTTT
. few TRBJ1-1 TRBV6-4 CASRRSQTNTEAFF TGTGCCAGCCGGAGGTCACAGACAAACACTGAAGCTTTCTTT
TRBD1 . TRBJ1-2 TRBV20-1 CSAREDRVSGYTF TGCAGTGCTAGAGAGGACAGGGTCAGTGGCTACACCTTC
. few TRBJ2-5 TRBV19 CASSTKVRTTETQYF TGTGCCAGTAGTACTAAAGTCCGGACTACCGAGACCCAGTACTTC
. . TRBJ1-5 TRBV18 CASSPQPHSNQPQHF TGTGCCAGCTCCCCACAACCCCATAGCAATCAGCCCCAGCATTTT
. many TRBJ1-4 TRBV7-9 CASSAQGTMEKLFF TGTGCCAGCAGCGCGCAGGGGACGATGGAAAAACTGTTTTTT
. few TRBJ2-3 TRBV11-2 CASSFQGGTDTQYF TGTGCCAGCAGCTTCCAGGGCGGCACAGATACGCAGTATTTT
TRBD1 . TRBJ2-7 TRBV27 CASSLGSRGQTVQYF TGTGCCAGCAGTTTGGGTTCCAGGGGGCAGACAGTGCAGTACTTC
. many TRBJ1-5 TRBV7-9 CASSQGSNQPQHF TGTGCCAGCAGCCAGGGAAGCAATCAGCCCCAGCATTTT
. few TRBJ2-5 TRBV29-1 CSVVRGQETQYF TGCAGCGTTGTTAGGGGACAAGAGACCCAGTACTTC
TRBD1 many TRBJ1-1 TRBV9 CASSVGTGSEAFF TGTGCCAGCAGCGTTGGGACAGGGTCTGAAGCTTTCTTT
. few TRBJ2-3 TRBV7-6 CASSLEGVRDTQYF TGTGCCAGCAGCTTAGAGGGGGTCCGGGATACGCAGTATTTT
TRBD1 few TRBJ2-7 TRBV13 CASSEDRETYEQYF TGTGCCAGCAGCGAGGACAGGGAGACCTACGAGCAGTACTTC
. . TRBJ2-7 TRBV3-1 CASSQAVSYEQYF TGTGCCAGCAGCCAAGCCGTCTCCTACGAGCAGTACTTC
. . TRBJ2-1 TRBV11-2 CASSFRNNEQFF TGTGCCAGCAGCTTCCGAAACAATGAGCAGTTCTTC